The rows below give T cell receptor beta chains drawn from one sample of a study of OX40 agonist ivuxolimab in advanced cancers. TCRdb keeps only in-frame clones here, not all; method: immunoSEQ multiplex PCR. The data contain tens of thousands of clones, roughly 81% of them singletons. The sequencing here drew on CD4+ or CD8+ T cells sorted from blood, taken in a trial of the OX40 agonist ivuxolimab. The receptors were gathered from an adult with an advanced solid tumor such as melanoma, head and neck, liver or kidney cancer. Both conserved end residues are trimmed from each CDR3. Each record gives: V gene, clone size, CDR3 protein. Size values are once, few and many counts, or a class for expanded clones, and some rows have none.

TRBV6-5 | . | ASAQQGKYEQY
TRBV10-3 | . | AISGGLAGAEETQY
TRBV5-4 | . | ASNPGPSGNNEQF
TRBV9 | . | ASSVVDGVSEAF
TRBV11-3 | . | ASRSAGGRDTEAF
TRBV14 | once | ASSHMAGGSYEQY
TRBV27 | once | ASSLFRGAHEKLF
TRBV5-1 | . | ASSPGSEMDTQY
TRBV7-2 | . | ASSIPMGIQY
TRBV5-1 | . | ASSLSGWGRNTEAF
TRBV19 | . | ASSRGLAAKNIQY
TRBV6-5 | . | ASSYSPGGPTYGYT
TRBV5-6 | once | ASSSLGTGAGNTQY
TRBV4-1 | . | ASSQEGGLPYDEQF
TRBV14 | . | ASSPLGADDNEQF
TRBV28 | . | ASSPTGRSASWY
TRBV27 | . | ASSSQDYEQY
TRBV27 | . | ASSSYSGKTDTQY
TRBV28 | few | ASSPTGRVNTEAF
TRBV4-1 | . | ASSQEHRAASPLH
TRBV7-7 | . | ALGEAGANVLT
TRBV10-1 | . | ASIVQQF
TRBV9 | . | ASSSTSGVYEQY
TRBV11-3 | . | ASSLGLADEQF
TRBV6-4 | once | ASRCNRGGETQY
TRBV2 | . | ASSENRGASTQY
TRBV7-7 | . | ASSPSAYNEQF
TRBV28 | . | ASSLGTGPMNTEAF
TRBV21-1 | . | ASSKGADRNNQPQH
TRBV7-6 | once | ASSLGPDSYEQY
TRBV23-1 | . | ASIRVLAGGPPYEQY
TRBV18 | once | ASSPLVAGENEQF
TRBV13 | . | ASSFFRNEQF
TRBV2 | . | ASGGWTSGHEQY
TRBV5-1 | . | ASSLGQGAGNTIY
TRBV5-4 | . | ASSPWGAGGAPLGTDTQY
TRBV28 | . | ASSFLQAGTDTQY
TRBV27 | . | ASRQITGPPDTEAF
TRBV15 | . | ATSRRTSGPTDTQY
TRBV2 | . | ASSEGGIERSSNQPQH
TRBV6-5 | . | ASSYPQGSEQY
TRBV7-3 | . | ASSASGTEAEAF
TRBV5-1 | . | ASSYTGGNYNEQF
TRBV30 | . | AWSVGDYGYT
TRBV5-4 | . | ASSPASTSGSYEQY
TRBV25-1 | . | ASSVLAGGDEQY
TRBV4-2 | . | ASSHSLGAGGYT
TRBV18 | . | ASSFTATNTGELF